The 13 T cell receptor beta chains presented below share a single source sample, sequenced in a study of Graves' ophthalmopathy and Graves' hyperthyroidism. Amplification of TCR beta CDR3 regions used RNA transcripts. An opening RT-PCR round employed HTBI primers and preceded a second-round multiplex PCR. One entry per CDR3 protein, called by TCRdb with MiXCR from the multiplex PCR reads. The table records over a million distinct CDR3 sequences, about 40% of them present only once. The sample comprised peripheral blood or thyroid tissue (not recorded which). The source is an adult man with Graves' hyperthyroidism.

This clonotype appeared a few times. This chain joins TRBV11-2 and TRBJ2-2; 8 bases align to TRBD2. Trimming took 5 bases from V and 6 from J; bases not matched to a gene: 5. CDR1 and CDR2 (germline): SGHAT, FQNNGV. The length of the CDR3 is 14 residues. The CDR3 loop reads CASSRGGSAGELFF. The CDR3 coding sequence is TGTGCCAGCAGCCGCGGGGGGTCCGCCGGGGAGCTGTTTTTT. Looking up the rest from reference TRBV11-2 and TRBJ2-2 gives the full variable domain: EAGVAQSPRYKIIEKRQSVAFWCNPISGHATLYWYQQILGQGPKLLIQFQNNGVVDDSQLPKDRFSAERLKGVDSTLKIQPAKLEDSAVYLCASSRGGSAGELFFGEGSRLTVL.

This clonotype was found a few times. CDR3 loop: CASSPGLFYGGYTF. The CDR3 DNA reads TGTGCCAGCAGCCCCGGCCTCTTCTATGGTGGCTACACCTTC. J is TRBJ1-2 and V is TRBV7-2, with D unresolved. Germline V gene sequence: CDR1 SGHTA, CDR2 FQGNSA. CDR3 size: 14 residues. Trimming removed 5 bases from V and 7 bases from J, with 17 bases in between.

CDR3 sequence: CASSATAGLTGNSPLHF. CDR3 DNA: TGTGCCAGCAGTGCTACCGCTGGGTTGACGGGCAATTCACCCCTCCACTTT. The chain recombines TRBV25-1 with TRBJ1-6, with D hard to call. In germline, CDR1 is MGHDK, CDR2 SYGVNS. V lost 4 bases, J lost 7 bases, and 20 bases lay in between. This CDR3 is 17 amino acids long.

The sample holds many counts of this clonotype. This chain connects TRBV7-6 to TRBJ2-2; D is unresolved. V was trimmed by 6 bases and J by 7 bases, leaving 6 bases between them. There are 11 residues in the CDR3. Germline lookup yields CDR1 SGHVS and CDR2 FNYEAQ. This chain's CDR3 is CASSRGGELFF. The CDR3 coding sequence is TGTGCCAGCAGTCGCGGCGGGGAGCTGTTTTTT.

This chain connects TRBV11-2 to TRBJ2-5, with 7 bases that match TRBD2. V gave up 6 bases and J gave up 2 bases; unmatched junction bases: 9. The CDR3 length is 15 residues. Germline V gene data show CDR1 as SGHAT and CDR2 as FQNNGV. The CDR3 DNA is TGTGCCAGCAGGCGGGCGGCGGGGGTACAAGAGACCCAGTACTTC. Translation: CASRRAAGVQETQYF.

This chain links TRBV7-8 with TRBJ2-5; maybe TRBD2 (6 bases). Germline lookup yields CDR1 SGHVS and CDR2 FQNEAQ. Between the trimmed V and J ends, which lost 5 bases and 5 bases, there was a span of 21 bases. This CDR3 has 16 amino acids. For the CDR3, the DNA is TGTGCCAGCAGCCCGGGCTCGACTAGTCTTTTTGAGACCCAGTACTTC. It encodes CASSPGSTSLFETQYF.

V usage is TRBV7-9 and J usage is TRBJ2-5; 7 bases are shared with TRBD1. Germline lookup yields CDR1 SEHNR and CDR2 FQNEAQ (reference sequence). This CDR3 comprises 14 residues. The CDR3 reads CASPQGVSQETQYF. The CDR3 DNA sequence: TGTGCTAGCCCTCAGGGGGTCAGCCAAGAGACCCAGTACTTC. The full variable domain, with the rest looked up from reference TRBV7-9 and TRBJ2-5, is DTGVSQNPRHKITKRGQNVTFRCDPISEHNRLYWYRQTLGQGPEFLTYFQNEAQLEKSRLLSDRFSAERPKGSFSTLEIQRTEQGDSAMYLCASPQGVSQETQYFGPGTRLLVL.

This sequence joins TRBV19 and TRBJ1-5, with TRBD1 identical over 10 bases. This CDR3 is built from 14 residues. Germline loops: CDR1 LNHDA, CDR2 SQIVND (reference sequence). Trimming took 6 bases from V and 5 from J; bases not matched to a gene: 4. The DNA for the CDR3 is TGTGCCAGTAGAGGACAGGGGGTCGATCAGCCCCAGCATTTT. Its translation is CASRGQGVDQPQHF.

The chain links TRBV7-2 to TRBJ1-1, with D maybe TRBD1 (5 bases). The CDR3 runs 13 residues. The germline V and J ends were trimmed by 5 bases and 4 bases, with 11 bases remaining between them. Germline V lookup: CDR1 SGHTA, CDR2 FQGNSA. CDR3 loop: CASSADRATEAFF. The CDR3 bases are TGTGCCAGCAGCGCAGACAGAGCCACTGAAGCTTTCTTT.

This clonotype was observed many times. DNA for the CDR3: TGCGCCAGCAGCAGTCACAGGGTGAACACTGAAGCTTTCTTT. Amino acid sequence: CASSSHRVNTEAFF. The chain uses TRBV5-1 and TRBJ1-1, with D possibly TRBD1 on 6 matching bases. The germline V gene encodes CDR1 SGHRS and CDR2 YFSETQ. This CDR3 region has 14 residues. Trimming shortened V by 4 bases and J by 0 bases, and 10 bases separated the two germline ends.

This clonotype was seen at least ten times. The rearrangement links TRBV7-9 to TRBJ1-3; the D is unclear. V was pared by 5 bases and J by 0 bases, with 5 bases between. Germline CDR1 is SEHNR and CDR2 is FQNEAQ (reference sequence). The length of the CDR3 is 13 residues. DNA of the CDR3: TGTGCCAGCAGCCTGAGCTCTGGAAACACCATATATTTT. It is translated as CASSLSSGNTIYF.

This clonotype was seen a handful of times. This chain joins TRBV11-2 and TRBJ2-2; D remains unclear. CDR1 and CDR2 from the germline V gene are SGHAT and FQNNGV. The CDR3 contains 15 residues. V was clipped by 3 bases and J by 2 bases, with 10 bases between them. DNA of the CDR3: TGTGCCAGCAGCTTGTCAGCGATTAACACCGGGGAGCTGTTTTTT. Its translation: CASSLSAINTGELFF.

V gene TRBV20-1 combines with J gene TRBJ1-1, with 8 bases fitting TRBD1. CDR1 is DFQATT, CDR2 SNEGSKA, per germline (reference sequence). V trimming: 5 bases; J trimming: 3 bases; junction bases outside the gene matches: 8. This CDR3 comprises 14 residues. DNA of the CDR3: TGCAGTGCTCGTCTAGGACAGGGACACACTGAAGCTTTCTTT. Its translation is CSARLGQGHTEAFF.